Sequencing of this T cell receptor beta chain was carried out in a study of T cell repertoires in cytomegalovirus infection. Study-wide background: Public TCR beta signatures were indicative of both CMV infection and a matching HLA type.

Comment on this clonotype: Its specificity is not known.

One entry per CDR3 protein results from TCRdb running MiXCR on the reads. The sample includes hundreds of thousands of distinct CDR3 sequences, approximately 24% of them seen just once. The CDR3 runs 13 residues. Looked up from germline, CDR1 is MDHEN and CDR2 is SYDVKM. General study results and limits: CMV carriers having the relevant HLA were flagged by cumulative public TCR beta family frequency.

The chain joins TRBV28 to TRBJ2-7, with 9 bases identical to TRBD1. This TCR was recovered from a human donor in good health (CMV status not recorded). Some clones in this sample may be carry-over from other donors' samples. The source material was CD8+ T cells from PBMCs. The CDR3 protein is CVSRDRASYEQYV. The CDR3 bases are TGTGTCAGCAGGGACAGGGCGTCCTACGAGCAGTACGTC.